This T cell receptor (beta chain) comes out of a study of shared clonotypes between healthy human individuals. The CDR3 runs to 12 residues. V lost 8 bases and J 4 bases, leaving 11 bases between the germline ends. Per the germline V gene, CDR1 is MNHEY and CDR2 is SMNVEV (reference sequence). General study results and limits: Naive subsets generally had larger estimated richness than memory subsets.

Those who donated were healthy HIV-negative adults, with no recent acute infections or vaccinations reported. The split of CD4+ cells yielded CD45RA+ naive and CD45RA-negative memory subsets. In the sorted-subset replicate PCRs, about 200 ng DNA, some 30,000 T cell genomes, was used. TCRdb keeps only in-frame clones here, not all; method: immunoSEQ multiplex PCR. The repertoire holds roughly 2.5 million clones, around nine tenths seen once, with over 0.12% in the top ten. To note about this clone: Its antigen remains unidentified.

The chain combines TRBV27 with TRBJ1-2; possibly TRBD1 for D (5 bases). The sequence was obtained from a man between 18 and 29 years old in good health. The sequenced sample consisted of naive CD4+ T cells sorted from blood. Stated subset: CD45RA+ positively selected. CDR3 coding DNA: TGTGCCAGCGGGACTGGACCCTATGGCTACACCTTC. This sequence encodes CASGTGPYGYTF.